This T cell receptor beta chain was sequenced during a study of T cell changes during pregnancy in multiple sclerosis. Profiled with immunoSEQ multiplex PCR; TCRdb holds only in-frame clones, not every one. The sample yields about 20,000 clones, 87% seen once. The junction had 6 bases not matched to a gene; V was cut back by 4 bases and J by 7 bases. The CDR3 extends over 14 amino acids. The germline V gene encodes CDR1 PRHDT and CDR2 FYEKMQ (reference sequence). The TCR sequence derives from a female donor in good health, enrolled as a control in a pregnancy study. The chain employs TRBV13 and TRBJ2-2; 7 nucleotides match TRBD1. The sequencing here drew on CD8+ T cells from peripheral blood mononuclear cells, taken in the third trimester of pregnancy. CDR3 protein: CASSSDQGVGELFF. CDR3 in DNA: TGTGCCAGCAGCTCCGACCAGGGGGTCGGGGAGCTGTTTTTT.